Sequencing of this T cell receptor (beta chain) was carried out in a study of cytomegalovirus exposure and HLA in healthy donors. Study conclusions and caveats: An assumption of roughly uniform sequencing depth across donors underlay the presence/absence analyses.

There are a few counts of this clone. Its antigen is currently unknown. In germline, CDR1 is SGHTA, CDR2 FQGTGA. The CDR3 has 13 residues. Trimming took off 5 bases at V and 2 bases at J, with 9 bases between the two ends. Both 60 Vbeta primers and 13 Jbeta primers went into the PCR. Produced via immunoSEQ multiplex PCR; TCRdb's table is partial and in-frame only. The sample includes approximately 190,000 clones, roughly 13% of them seen just once. The chain recombines TRBV7-3 with TRBJ1-1; D might be TRBD1 (5 bases). This clonotype was sampled from a man in his fifties in good health and CMV-seropositive. Sequencing used PBMCs. The CDR3 DNA sequence: TGTGCCAGCAGCCCAGGACACAACACTGAAGCTTTCTTT. Translation gives CASSPGHNTEAFF.